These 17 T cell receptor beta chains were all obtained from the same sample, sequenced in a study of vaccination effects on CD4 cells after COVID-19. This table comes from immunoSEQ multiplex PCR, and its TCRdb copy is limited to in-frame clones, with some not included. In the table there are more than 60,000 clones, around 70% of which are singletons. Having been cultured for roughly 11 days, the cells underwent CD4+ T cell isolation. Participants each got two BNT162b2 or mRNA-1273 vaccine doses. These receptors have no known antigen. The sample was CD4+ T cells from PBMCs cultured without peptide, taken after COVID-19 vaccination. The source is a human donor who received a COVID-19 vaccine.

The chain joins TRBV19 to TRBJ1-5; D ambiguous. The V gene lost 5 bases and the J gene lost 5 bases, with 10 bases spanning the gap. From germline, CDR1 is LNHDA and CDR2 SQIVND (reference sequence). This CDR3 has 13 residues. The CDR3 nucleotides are TGTGCCAGTAGTTGGGGTGGTGATCAGCCCCAGCATTTT. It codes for CASSWGGDQPQHF.

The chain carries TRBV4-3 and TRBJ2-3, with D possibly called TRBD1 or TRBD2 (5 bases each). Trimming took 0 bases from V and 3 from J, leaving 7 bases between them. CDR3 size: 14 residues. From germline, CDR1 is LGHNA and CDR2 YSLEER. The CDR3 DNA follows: TGCGCCAGCAGCCAAGATGGGGGAACAGATACGCAGTATTTT. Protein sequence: CASSQDGGTDTQYF.

CDR3 sequence reads: CATSRGTSGSYEQYV. In nucleotides, the CDR3 is TGTGCCACCAGCAGAGGGACTAGCGGCTCCTACGAGCAGTACGTC. This chain connects TRBV15 to TRBJ2-7; the match to TRBD2 covers 10 bases. The V gene end was trimmed by 1 base and the J gene end by 0 bases; junction bases not matched to a gene: 0. CDR1 LNHNV and CDR2 YYDKDF come from the germline V gene (reference sequence). The CDR3 is 15 residues long.

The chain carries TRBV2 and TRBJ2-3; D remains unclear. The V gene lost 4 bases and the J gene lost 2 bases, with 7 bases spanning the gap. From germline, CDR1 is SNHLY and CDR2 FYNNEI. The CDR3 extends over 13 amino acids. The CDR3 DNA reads TGTGCCAGCAGTGTCACGCCCACAGATACGCAGTATTTT. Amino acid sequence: CASSVTPTDTQYF.

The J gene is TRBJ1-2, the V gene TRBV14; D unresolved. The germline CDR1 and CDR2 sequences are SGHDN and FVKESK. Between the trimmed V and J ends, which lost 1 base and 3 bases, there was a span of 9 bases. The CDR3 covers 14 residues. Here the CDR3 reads CASSQAVRYYGYTF. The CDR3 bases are TGTGCCAGCAGCCAAGCAGTCCGATACTATGGCTACACCTTC. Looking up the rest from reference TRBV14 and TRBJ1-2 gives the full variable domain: EAGVTQFPSHSVIEKGQTVTLRCDPISGHDNLYWYRRVMGKEIKFLLHFVKESKQDESGMPNNRFLAERTGGTYSTLKVQPAELEDSGVYFCASSQAVRYYGYTFGSGTRLTVV.

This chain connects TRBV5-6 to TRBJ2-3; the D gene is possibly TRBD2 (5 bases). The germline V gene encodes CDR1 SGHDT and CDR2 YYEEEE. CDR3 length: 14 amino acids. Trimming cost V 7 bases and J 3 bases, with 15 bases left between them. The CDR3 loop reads CASGRGFVTDTQYF. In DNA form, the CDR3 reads TGTGCCAGCGGGAGAGGGTTTGTAACAGATACGCAGTATTTT.

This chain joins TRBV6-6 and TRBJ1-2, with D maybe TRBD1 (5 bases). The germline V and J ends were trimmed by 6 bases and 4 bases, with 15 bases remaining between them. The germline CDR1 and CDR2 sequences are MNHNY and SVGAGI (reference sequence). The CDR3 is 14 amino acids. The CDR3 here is CASRDSVWVYGYTF. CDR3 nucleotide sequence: TGTGCCAGCAGAGACAGTGTCTGGGTCTATGGCTACACCTTC.

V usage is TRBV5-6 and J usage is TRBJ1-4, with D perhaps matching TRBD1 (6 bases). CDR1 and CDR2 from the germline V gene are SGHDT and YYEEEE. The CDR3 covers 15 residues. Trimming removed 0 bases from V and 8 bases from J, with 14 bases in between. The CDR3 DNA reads TGTGCCAGCAGCTTGGCCTCAGGGGCTGGAGAAAAACTGTTTTTT. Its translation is CASSLASGAGEKLFF.

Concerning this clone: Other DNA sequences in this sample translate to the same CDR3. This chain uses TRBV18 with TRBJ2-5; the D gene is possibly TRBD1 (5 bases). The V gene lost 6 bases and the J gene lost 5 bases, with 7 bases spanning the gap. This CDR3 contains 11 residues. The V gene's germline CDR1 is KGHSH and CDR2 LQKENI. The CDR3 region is CASSPGETQYF. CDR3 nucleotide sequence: TGTGCCAGCTCCCCAGGGGAGACCCAGTACTTC.

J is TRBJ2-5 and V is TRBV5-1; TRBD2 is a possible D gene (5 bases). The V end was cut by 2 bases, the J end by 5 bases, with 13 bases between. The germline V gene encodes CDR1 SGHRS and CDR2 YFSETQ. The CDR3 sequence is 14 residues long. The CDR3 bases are TGCGCCAGCAGCTTTCCGGGGTCATCGGAGACCCAGTACTTC. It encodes CASSFPGSSETQYF.

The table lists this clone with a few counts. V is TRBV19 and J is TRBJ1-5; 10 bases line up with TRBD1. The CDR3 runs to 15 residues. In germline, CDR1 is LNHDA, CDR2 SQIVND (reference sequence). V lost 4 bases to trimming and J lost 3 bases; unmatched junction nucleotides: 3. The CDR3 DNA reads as TGTGCCAGTAGTACCGGGACAGGGGTCAATCAGCCCCAGCATTTT. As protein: CASSTGTGVNQPQHF.

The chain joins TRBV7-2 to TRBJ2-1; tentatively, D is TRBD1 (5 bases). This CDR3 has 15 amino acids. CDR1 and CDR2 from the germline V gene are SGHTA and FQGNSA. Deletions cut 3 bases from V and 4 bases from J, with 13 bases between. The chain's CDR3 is CASSFRRVGYNEQFF. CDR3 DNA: TGTGCCAGCAGCTTCCGCAGGGTTGGGTACAATGAGCAGTTCTTC.

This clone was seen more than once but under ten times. CDR3 sequence: CASSYGGRNQPQHF. CDR3 DNA: TGTGCCAGCAGTTACGGGGGGAGGAATCAGCCCCAGCATTTT. V usage is TRBV6-5 and J usage is TRBJ1-5, with TRBD1 as a possible D gene (5 bases). This CDR3 contains 14 residues. V was shortened by 2 bases and J by 4 bases, with 9 bases between the two germline ends. The V gene's germline CDR1 is MNHEY and CDR2 SVGAGI.

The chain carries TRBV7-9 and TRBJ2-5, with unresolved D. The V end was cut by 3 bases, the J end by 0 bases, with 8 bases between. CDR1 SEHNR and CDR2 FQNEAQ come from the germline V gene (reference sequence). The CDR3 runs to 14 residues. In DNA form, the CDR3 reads TGTGCCAGCAGCTTGATGACGGACCAAGAGACCCAGTACTTC. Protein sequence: CASSLMTDQETQYF.

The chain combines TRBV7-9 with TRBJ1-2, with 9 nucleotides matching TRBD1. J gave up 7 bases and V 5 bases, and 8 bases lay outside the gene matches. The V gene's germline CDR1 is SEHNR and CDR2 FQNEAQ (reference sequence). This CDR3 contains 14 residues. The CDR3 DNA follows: TGTGCCAGCAGCCCACGGACAGGGGACGTTGGCTACACCTTC. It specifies CASSPRTGDVGYTF. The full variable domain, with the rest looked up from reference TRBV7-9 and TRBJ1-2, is DTGVSQNPRHKITKRGQNVTFRCDPISEHNRLYWYRQTLGQGPEFLTYFQNEAQLEKSRLLSDRFSAERPKGSFSTLEIQRTEQGDSAMYLCASSPRTGDVGYTFGSGTRLTVV.

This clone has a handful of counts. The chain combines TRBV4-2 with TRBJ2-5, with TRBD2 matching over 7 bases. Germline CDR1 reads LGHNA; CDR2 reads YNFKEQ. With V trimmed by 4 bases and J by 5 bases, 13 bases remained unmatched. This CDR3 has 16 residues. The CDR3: CASSRTGQRGGETQYF. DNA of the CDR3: TGTGCCAGCAGCCGAACAGGACAAAGGGGAGGGGAGACCCAGTACTTC.

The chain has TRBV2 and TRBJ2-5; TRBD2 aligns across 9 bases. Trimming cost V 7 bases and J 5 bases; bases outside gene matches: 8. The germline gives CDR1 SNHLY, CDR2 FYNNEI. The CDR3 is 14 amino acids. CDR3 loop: CASIPAGGTETQYF. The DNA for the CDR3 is TGTGCCAGCATTCCAGCGGGGGGAACGGAGACCCAGTACTTC. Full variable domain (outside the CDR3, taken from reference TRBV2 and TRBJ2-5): EPEVTQTPSHQVTQMGQEVILRCVPISNHLYFYWYRQILGQKVEFLVSFYNNEISEKSEIFDDQFSVERPDGSNFTLKIRSTKLEDSAMYFCASIPAGGTETQYFGPGTRLLVL.